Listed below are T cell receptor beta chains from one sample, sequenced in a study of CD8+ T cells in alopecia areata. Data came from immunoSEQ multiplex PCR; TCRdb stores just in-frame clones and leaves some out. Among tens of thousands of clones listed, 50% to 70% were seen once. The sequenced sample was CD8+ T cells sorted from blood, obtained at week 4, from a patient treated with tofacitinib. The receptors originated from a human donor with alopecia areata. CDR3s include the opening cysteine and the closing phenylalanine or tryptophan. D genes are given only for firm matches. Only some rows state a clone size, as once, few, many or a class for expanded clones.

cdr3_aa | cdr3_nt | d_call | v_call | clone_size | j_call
CASSLLTYNEQFF | TGTGCCAGCAGTTTGTTGACGTACAATGAGCAGTTCTTC | - | TRBV27 | - | TRBJ2-1
CASSPGHPEAFF | TGTGCCAGCAGCCCGGGACACCCAGAAGCTTTCTTT | - | TRBV27 | - | TRBJ1-1
CSAPSSSEAFF | TGCAGCGCACCGTCGAGTAGTGAAGCTTTCTTT | - | TRBV29-1 | - | TRBJ1-1
CSAPFGGGQGYTF | TGCAGCGCACCCTTCGGTGGGGGTCAGGGCTACACCTTC | - | TRBV29-1 | - | TRBJ1-2
CASRGSAGEPSTDTQYF | TGTGCCAGCAGAGGCTCGGCGGGGGAGCCTAGCACAGATACGCAGTATTTT | TRBD2 | TRBV9 | - | TRBJ2-3
CASSPSTAGGPNQPQHF | TGTGCCAGCAGCCCGTCGACCGCAGGGGGCCCAAATCAGCCCCAGCATTTT | TRBD1 | TRBV27 | few | TRBJ1-5
CSVESTGGLRNSGYTF | TGCAGCGTTGAGTCAACAGGGGGCCTTCGAAATTCTGGCTACACCTTC | TRBD1 | TRBV29-1 | - | TRBJ1-2
CASSVAETAEAFF | TGTGCCAGCAGCGTAGCTGAAACAGCTGAGGCTTTCTTT | - | TRBV9 | - | TRBJ1-1
CASSVGQGQETQYF | TGTGCCAGCAGCGTTGGACAGGGGCAAGAGACCCAGTACTTC | TRBD1 | TRBV7-2 | few | TRBJ2-5
CATRVSLNTYNEQFF | TGTGCCACCCGCGTGAGTCTCAATACCTACAATGAGCAGTTCTTC | - | TRBV27 | - | TRBJ2-1